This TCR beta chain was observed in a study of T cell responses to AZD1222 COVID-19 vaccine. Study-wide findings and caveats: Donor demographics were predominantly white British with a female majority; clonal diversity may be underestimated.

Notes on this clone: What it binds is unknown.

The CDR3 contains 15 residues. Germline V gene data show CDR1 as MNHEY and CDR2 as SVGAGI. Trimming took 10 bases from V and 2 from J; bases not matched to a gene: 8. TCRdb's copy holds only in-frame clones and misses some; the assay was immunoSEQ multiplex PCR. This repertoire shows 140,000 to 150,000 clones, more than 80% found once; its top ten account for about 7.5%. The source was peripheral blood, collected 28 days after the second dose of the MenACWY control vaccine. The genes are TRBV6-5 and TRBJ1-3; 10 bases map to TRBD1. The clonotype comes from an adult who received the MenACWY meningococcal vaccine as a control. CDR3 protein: CATRKGTGAGNTIYF. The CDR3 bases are TGTGCCACCCGTAAAGGGACAGGGGCTGGAAACACCATATATTTT.